Each of the 19 T cell receptor beta chains below was sequenced from the same sample in a study of T cell responses to AZD1222 COVID-19 vaccine (dated by TCRdb to 2020 to 2022). This specimen's time point label, per the study, means: baseline before first vaccination. The library came from the immunoSEQ multiplex PCR assay. TCRdb took over this immuneACCESS table, retaining in-frame rearrangements with V and J assigned. Such tables are incomplete; in checked studies, under half of the missing clones stem from an unresolved V gene, and the remainder is unexplained. The sample data list around 140,000 clones, and 85% to 95% of these were observed just once. The top ten clonotypes cover around 4.7% of the sample. The sample consisted of peripheral blood, taken on day 0 of AZD1222 vaccination. These receptor sequences come from an adult in good health.

This chain links TRBV14 with TRBJ2-7; 10 bases line up with TRBD1. The germline V gene encodes CDR1 SGHDN and CDR2 FVKESK. This CDR3 has 15 amino acids. Trimming removed 2 bases from V and 4 bases from J; junction bases left unmatched: 5. In DNA form, the CDR3 reads TGTGCCAGCAGCCAAAGGGGACAGGGGAAGTACGAGCAGTACTTC. Protein product: CASSQRGQGKYEQYF.

J is TRBJ2-7 and V is TRBV13, with 8 bases identical to TRBD1. CDR1 and CDR2 (germline): PRHDT, FYEKMQ (reference sequence). This CDR3 spans 16 amino acids. J lost 0 bases, V lost 5 bases, and 9 bases had no gene match. CDR3: CASSVRQGKSSYEQYF. In nucleotides, the CDR3 is TGTGCCAGCAGCGTACGACAGGGGAAGAGCTCCTACGAGCAGTACTTC.

The chain carries TRBV29-1 and TRBJ1-2, with 12 nucleotides matching TRBD1. The V and J ends lost 6 bases and 7 bases, in that order; junction bases with no gene match: 9. The CDR3 sequence is 14 residues long. In germline, CDR1 is SQVTM, CDR2 ANQGSEA. The CDR3 DNA follows: TGCAGCGTCGATCCGGGACAGGGGGCATCTGGCTACACCTTC. It specifies CSVDPGQGASGYTF.

The V call is TRBV7-3, the J call TRBJ2-7; no clear D gene. The germline gives CDR1 SGHTA, CDR2 FQGTGA. The CDR3 sequence is 12 residues long. Between the trimmed V and J ends, which lost 4 bases and 6 bases, there was a span of 10 bases. This chain's CDR3 is CASSSGRLEQYF. The CDR3, as DNA: TGTGCCAGCAGCTCCGGACGGCTCGAGCAGTACTTC.

The rearrangement links TRBV5-1 to TRBJ2-3; 12 nucleotides align to TRBD1. There are 19 residues in the CDR3. Per germline, CDR1 SGHRS and CDR2 YFSETQ. V trimming: 4 bases; J trimming: 0 bases; junction bases outside the gene matches: 12. For the CDR3, the DNA is TGCGCCAGCAGCCAAATTGGGACAGGGGGCCTTCCTAGCACAGATACGCAGTATTTT. Translated: CASSQIGTGGLPSTDTQYF.

The chain combines TRBV29-1 with TRBJ2-7, with a possible D match to TRBD1 (7 bases). Trimming pared 6 bases from V and 0 bases from J, leaving 15 bases between. Germline V gene lookup returns CDR1 SQVTM and CDR2 ANQGSEA. CDR3 length equals 14 residues. CDR3 DNA sequence: TGCAGCGTAGTGCGGGACAGTCTCTCCTACGAGCAGTACTTC. Translated: CSVVRDSLSYEQYF.

This chain uses TRBV6-2 or TRBV6-3 with TRBJ1-5; D gene ambiguous. CDR1 and CDR2 from the germline V gene are MNHEY and SVGEGT. Trimming took 4 bases from V and 2 from J, leaving 6 bases between them. This CDR3 is 13 amino acids long. The CDR3 loop reads CASSWAGNQPQHF. CDR3 nucleotides: TGTGCCAGCAGTTGGGCAGGCAATCAGCCCCAGCATTTT.

V usage is TRBV3-1 (or the pseudogene TRBV3-2) and J usage is TRBJ2-1; possibly TRBD1 for D (6 bases). The germline CDR1 and CDR2 sequences are LGHDT and YNNKEL (reference sequence). The CDR3 is made up of 15 amino acids. The V end lost 4 bases, the J end lost 0 bases, and 10 bases lay between the germline ends. CDR3 sequence reads: CASSPQGSSYNEQFF. The CDR3 DNA sequence: TGTGCCAGCAGCCCCCAGGGGAGCTCCTACAATGAGCAGTTCTTC.

The chain couples TRBV2 to TRBJ1-1; no clear D. V was cut by 2 bases and J by 1 base, with 8 bases left in between. The CDR3 sequence is 14 residues long. Germline CDR1 reads SNHLY; CDR2 reads FYNNEI. The CDR3 region is CASSESRPNTEAFF. The CDR3, as DNA: TGTGCCAGCAGTGAATCGAGGCCGAACACTGAAGCTTTCTTT.

The chain employs TRBV29-1 and TRBJ1-1; TRBD1 agrees at 9 bases. The CDR3 length is 16 residues. V gave up 0 bases and J gave up 4 bases; unmatched junction bases: 9. CDR1 is SQVTM, CDR2 ANQGSEA, per germline. The CDR3 here is CSVEETGTGWATEAFF. DNA of the CDR3: TGCAGCGTTGAAGAAACGGGGACAGGGTGGGCCACTGAAGCTTTCTTT.

The chain links TRBV9 to TRBJ2-1; 7 bases fit TRBD2. Trimming took 3 bases from V and 6 from J; bases not matched to a gene: 12. Germline V gene lookup returns CDR1 SGDLS and CDR2 YYNGEE. This CDR3 has 16 amino acids. CDR3 coding DNA: TGTGCCAGCAGCGGGCATACAGGCGGGGGTCTCAATGAGCAGTTCTTC. It codes for CASSGHTGGGLNEQFF.

The V call is TRBV6-5, the J call TRBJ2-3, with D perhaps TRBD2 (5 bases). The germline V and J ends were trimmed by 5 bases and 5 bases, with 11 bases remaining between them. Germline CDR1 MNHEY, CDR2 SVGAGI. This CDR3 comprises 13 residues. The CDR3 coding sequence is TGTGCCAGCAGTATCGGACTCCGAGATACGCAGTATTTT. Translated: CASSIGLRDTQYF.

CDR3 sequence: CASSKEGLAGATDTQYF. The CDR3 DNA reads TGTGCCAGCAGCAAAGAGGGGCTAGCGGGCGCCACAGATACGCAGTATTTT. The chain is built from TRBV21-1 and TRBJ2-3; no DNA check was done on the table's D call, TRBD2. TRBV21-1 corresponds to a pseudogene. CDR3 length: 17 residues.

The chain combines TRBV7-2 with TRBJ1-4; 8 bases align to TRBD1. V shed 3 bases, J shed 8 bases, and the junction held 8 bases outside the gene matches. This CDR3 spans 15 amino acids. Germline V gene data show CDR1 as SGHTA and CDR2 as FQGNSA. DNA for the CDR3: TGTGCCAGCAGCTTGACAGGGGCGAGGAGGGAAAAACTGTTTTTT. Translation: CASSLTGARREKLFF.

The chain uses TRBV19 and TRBJ2-7; 14 bases align to TRBD2. This CDR3 spans 15 amino acids. CDR1 and CDR2 from the germline V gene are LNHDA and SQIVND (reference sequence). The junction had 9 bases not matched to a gene; V was cut back by 7 bases and J by 7 bases. The CDR3 nucleotides are TGTGCCAGTACTATGGGGACTAGCGGGAGAGGTGAGCAGTACTTC. Encoded protein: CASTMGTSGRGEQYF. The full variable domain, in which reference TRBV19 and TRBJ2-7 provide the parts outside the CDR3, is DGGITQSPKYLFRKEGQNVTLSCEQNLNHDAMYWYRQDPGQGLRLIYYSQIVNDFQKGDIAEGYSVSREKKESFPLTVTSAQKNPTAFYLCASTMGTSGRGEQYFGPGTRLTVT.

This rearrangement joins TRBV6-5 to TRBJ1-1, with D possibly TRBD1 on 6 matching bases. CDR1 MNHEY and CDR2 SVGAGI come from the germline V gene. The V end lost 5 bases, the J end lost 3 bases, and 10 bases lay between the germline ends. The length of the CDR3 is 13 residues. The CDR3 sequence is CASSQQGDTEAFF. The CDR3 region has the DNA TGTGCCAGCAGTCAACAGGGAGACACTGAAGCTTTCTTT.

The chain employs TRBV19 and TRBJ2-1, with TRBD2 matching 13 bases. Germline V gene data show CDR1 as LNHDA and CDR2 as SQIVND (reference sequence). V shed 4 bases, J shed 4 bases, and the junction held 7 bases outside the gene matches. This CDR3 region has 17 residues. The CDR3 region is CASSRTRLAGGYNEQFF. CDR3 coding DNA: TGTGCCAGTAGTAGGACCCGACTAGCGGGGGGTTACAATGAGCAGTTCTTC.

V and J are TRBV11-2 and TRBJ1-5; D is unresolved. Germline V lookup: CDR1 SGHAT, CDR2 FQNNGV. The CDR3 runs 13 residues. The V end lost 11 bases, the J end lost 5 bases, and 16 bases lay between the germline ends. The CDR3 sequence is CARGGQTHQPQHF. CDR3 nucleotides: TGTGCCCGTGGAGGGCAAACGCATCAGCCCCAGCATTTT.

The chain is built from TRBV6-5 and TRBJ1-2; 9 bases are a match to TRBD1. V lost 5 bases to trimming and J lost 7 bases; unmatched junction nucleotides: 8. Germline-derived CDR1 and CDR2 are MNHEY and SVGAGI. The CDR3 totals 14 residues. CDR3: CASSPPSGQGGYTF. The CDR3 bases are TGTGCCAGCAGTCCCCCTTCGGGACAGGGTGGCTACACCTTC.